Listed below are T cell receptor beta chains from one sample, sequenced in a study of control samples from healthy donors and cancer patients. The method was immunoSEQ multiplex PCR; TCRdb's version includes in-frame clones alone and lacks a portion of them. The table lists 110,000 to 150,000 clones, more than 80% of them singletons. Sequencing was carried out using blood. The receptors derive from a young man in good health. CDR3s include the opening cysteine and the closing phenylalanine or tryptophan. D genes are given only for firm matches. Clone size, where shown, is once, few, many, or a class for clones that have expanded.

TRBV3-1/TRBV3-2	NA	TRBJ2-1	TRBD1	CASSQDFWTGNYNEQFF	TGTGCCAGCAGCCAAGATTTTTGGACAGGGAATTACAATGAGCAGTTCTTC
TRBV30	once	TRBJ1-2	TRBD1	CAWTRQGYGYTF	TGTGCCTGGACAAGACAGGGGTATGGCTACACCTTC
TRBV4-1	NA	TRBJ2-6	TRBD1	CASSQGQAFSGANVLTF	TGCGCCAGCAGCCAGGGACAGGCTTTCTCTGGGGCCAACGTCCTGACTTTC
TRBV30	NA	TRBJ1-3	NA	CAWSVTGNTIYF	TGTGCCTGGAGTGTCACCGGAAACACCATATATTTT
TRBV30	NA	TRBJ1-4	NA	CAWSELLGSNEKLFF	TGTGCCTGGAGCGAGCTGCTAGGGTCTAATGAAAAACTGTTTTTT
TRBV6-2/TRBV6-3	NA	TRBJ2-1	NA	CASSYEGGAHEQFF	TGTGCCAGCAGTTACGAGGGGGGGGCCCATGAGCAGTTCTTC
TRBV7-6	NA	TRBJ2-2	TRBD2	CASSLVSGANTGELFF	TGTGCCAGCAGCTTAGTGAGCGGGGCGAACACCGGGGAGCTGTTTTTT
TRBV18	NA	TRBJ1-1	TRBD1	CASSPPGRGRTTEAFF	TGTGCCAGCTCACCACCGGGCAGGGGGCGGACCACTGAAGCTTTCTTT
TRBV4-1	NA	TRBJ2-7	NA	CASSQGAYEQYF	TGCGCCAGCAGCCAAGGGGCGTACGAGCAGTACTTC
TRBV7-3	NA	TRBJ2-5	NA	CASSQETQYF	TGTGCCAGCAGCCAAGAGACCCAGTACTTC
TRBV20-1	NA	TRBJ1-2	NA	CSARSNYGYTF	TGCAGTGCTAGAAGTAACTATGGCTACACCTTC
TRBV7-9	NA	TRBJ2-2	TRBD2	CASSLKRAGFGTGELFF	TGTGCCAGCAGCTTGAAGAGAGCGGGGTTTGGCACCGGGGAGCTGTTTTTT
TRBV4-1	NA	TRBJ1-4	NA	CASSLSGNEKLFF	TGCGCCAGCAGCCTGTCTGGTAATGAAAAACTGTTTTTT
TRBV9	NA	TRBJ1-5	TRBD1	CASSVGQEPNQPQHF	TGTGCCAGCAGCGTGGGACAGGAGCCAAATCAGCCCCAGCATTTT
TRBV28	NA	TRBJ1-2	NA	CASLSTRKVYTF	TGTGCCAGCCTAAGTACAAGGAAAGTCTACACCTTC
TRBV10-3	NA	TRBJ2-1	NA	CAIRAQGGEQFF	TGTGCCATCAGGGCTCAGGGAGGAGAGCAGTTCTTC
TRBV7-9	NA	TRBJ1-2	NA	CASSLFPAGNYGYTF	TGTGCCAGCAGCTTATTTCCGGCAGGGAACTATGGCTACACCTTC
TRBV6-2/TRBV6-3	NA	TRBJ2-3	NA	CASSTPWDTQYF	TGTGCCAGCAGCACACCTTGGGATACGCAGTATTTT
TRBV27	NA	TRBJ1-1	NA	CASKPVQMNTEAFF	TGTGCCAGCAAGCCAGTACAGATGAACACTGAAGCTTTCTTT
TRBV5-4	NA	TRBJ2-7	NA	CASSLDRSYEQYF	TGTGCCAGCAGCTTGGACCGCTCCTACGAGCAGTACTTC
TRBV2	NA	TRBJ1-1	NA	CASRMGPGLTEAFF	TGTGCCAGCAGGATGGGGCCAGGGCTCACTGAAGCTTTCTTT
TRBV10-2	NA	TRBJ2-7	NA	CASSDGLYEQYF	TGCGCCAGCAGTGACGGACTCTACGAGCAGTACTTC
TRBV7-9	NA	TRBJ2-4	TRBD1	CASSLLGQGRDIQYF	TGTGCCAGCAGCTTACTCGGACAGGGGAGGGACATTCAGTACTTC
TRBV11-2	once	TRBJ1-2	NA	CASSFWDPKEGYTF	TGTGCCAGCAGCTTCTGGGACCCTAAGGAGGGCTACACCTTC
TRBV5-1	NA	TRBJ1-2	NA	CASSLASSGAGGYTF	TGCGCCAGCAGCTTGGCCTCCTCGGGGGCTGGTGGCTACACCTTC
TRBV19	NA	TRBJ1-5	NA	CASRVTVGGQPQHF	TGTGCCAGTAGGGTCACAGTGGGTGGTCAGCCCCAGCATTTT
TRBV6-2/TRBV6-3	NA	TRBJ1-2	NA	CASRYRDNYGYTF	TGTGCCAGCAGATACAGGGATAACTATGGCTACACCTTC
TRBV6-4	few	TRBJ1-5	TRBD1	CASLNRQGRSCSNQPQHF	TGTGCCAGCCTGAATCGACAGGGACGCTCTTGTAGCAATCAGCCCCAGCATTTT
TRBV4-2	once	TRBJ2-7	NA	CASSQDLGTTGIYEQYF	TGTGCCAGCAGCCAAGATTTGGGTACTACAGGGATCTACGAGCAGTACTTC
TRBV3-1/TRBV3-2	NA	TRBJ2-1	TRBD2	CASSQDPSGGGNEQFF	TGTGCCAGCAGCCAAGACCCTAGCGGGGGTGGAAATGAGCAGTTCTTC
TRBV4-3	NA	TRBJ1-1	NA	CASSQETVTEAFF	TGCGCCAGCAGCCAAGAGACAGTCACTGAAGCTTTCTTT
TRBV4-2	NA	TRBJ1-1	TRBD1	CASGGGDETEAFF	TGTGCCAGCGGAGGGGGCGACGAAACTGAAGCTTTCTTT
TRBV7-3	NA	TRBJ2-3	TRBD2	CASSLTGLASGAPRSTDTQYF	TGTGCCAGCAGCTTAACAGGGTTGGCGAGCGGGGCTCCCAGGAGCACAGATACGCAGTATTTT
TRBV19	once	TRBJ2-7	NA	CASSPGGIYEQYF	TGTGCCAGTAGTCCAGGGGGGATCTACGAGCAGTACTTC
TRBV10-3	NA	TRBJ1-2	NA	CAITQTGPLGYTF	TGTGCCATCACCCAGACAGGACCCCTGGGCTACACCTTC
TRBV2	NA	TRBJ2-7	TRBD2	CASSATSGGSHSSYEQYF	TGTGCCAGCAGCGCGACTAGCGGGGGTTCTCACAGCTCCTACGAGCAGTACTTC
TRBV20-1	NA	TRBJ2-7	TRBD1	CSASGTGKVPSYEQYF	TGCAGTGCTAGTGGGACAGGTAAAGTCCCCTCCTACGAGCAGTACTTC
TRBV7-3	NA	TRBJ2-2	NA	CASSRGGGANTGELFF	TGTGCCAGCAGCCGTGGGGGCGGGGCGAACACCGGGGAGCTGTTTTTT
TRBV3-1/TRBV3-2	once	TRBJ2-5	TRBD2	CASSQDPSGGIETQYF	TGTGCCAGCAGCCAAGATCCCAGCGGGGGGATAGAGACCCAGTACTTC
TRBV7-9	NA	TRBJ2-3	TRBD1	CASSPPGQGSDTQYF	TGTGCCAGCAGCCCCCCGGGACAGGGCTCAGATACGCAGTATTTT
TRBV7-2	NA	TRBJ1-6	NA	CASSLDTNSPLHF	TGTGCCAGTAGCCTCGACACTAATTCACCCCTCCACTTT
TRBV5-6	NA	TRBJ1-5	NA	CASSHTGKGSNQPQHF	TGTGCCAGCAGCCATACGGGAAAGGGGAGCAATCAGCCCCAGCATTTT
TRBV19	once	TRBJ1-1	NA	CASSAPAGDGAFF	TGTGCCAGTAGTGCCCCCGCGGGGGATGGGGCTTTCTTT
TRBV18	NA	TRBJ1-1	NA	CASSPSGANTEAFF	TGTGCCAGCTCACCGTCAGGGGCGAACACTGAAGCTTTCTTT